These 5 T cell receptor beta chains were sequenced from one sample in a study of tumor and adjacent non-tumor tissue in lung cancer. The template was RNA from unsorted bulk tissue. Three rounds of nested PCR, following a modified ARM-PCR protocol, produced the TCRbeta library. MiXCR, applied by TCRdb to the multiplex PCR reads, yields one record per CDR3 protein. The table has tens of thousands of distinct CDR3 sequences, less than 80% seen once. Sample: lung tumor tissue. The receptors stem from a man in his sixties with non-small cell lung cancer.

As for this clonotype: A much more abundant neighbour one base away suggests this may be a read error. The V gene is TRBV20-1, the J gene TRBJ1-2; D gene uncertain. Trimming left V 2 bases short and J 4 bases short, with 17 bases between. Germline V gene lookup returns CDR1 DFQATT and CDR2 SNEGSKA (reference sequence). The CDR3 has 15 amino acids. In DNA form, the CDR3 reads TGCAGTGCTAGATGTAACTTGGACGGATCCTATGGCTACACCTTC. Translated, it gives CSARCNLDGSYGYTF.

To note about this clonotype: The CDR3 does not end in the conserved phenylalanine or tryptophan, so this is likely a read error. This sequence joins TRBV4-2 and TRBJ2-2, with D perhaps TRBD1 or TRBD2 (6 bases each). The CDR3 consists of 15 residues. From germline, CDR1 is LGHNA and CDR2 YNFKEQ. The V gene lost 0 bases and the J gene lost 10 bases, with 15 bases spanning the gap. This CDR3 reads CASSQDGTGAVELFL. For the CDR3, the DNA is TGTGCCAGCAGCCAAGATGGAACGGGGGCCGTGGAGCTGTTTTTG.

This chain connects TRBV20-1 to TRBJ2-5; tentatively, D is TRBD2 (5 bases). Trimming pared 7 bases from V and 6 bases from J, leaving 21 bases between. From germline, CDR1 is DFQATT and CDR2 SNEGSKA (reference sequence). CDR3 length: 14 residues. CDR3 sequence reads: CSVNLLGEFKTQYF. Here the CDR3 DNA reads TGCAGTGTTAACCTATTGGGAGAGTTTAAGACCCAGTACTTC.

Concerning this clonotype: Here the CDR3 omits its conserved ending phenylalanine or tryptophan, so a read error is the likely source. The genes are TRBV11-3 and TRBJ2-7; 8 nucleotides match TRBD2. The CDR3 has 16 residues. Per the germline V gene, CDR1 is SGHNT and CDR2 is YENEEA. Trimming removed 5 bases from V and 6 bases from J; junction bases left unmatched: 15. The CDR3 loop reads CASSRGGTTHSPEQYS. Written as DNA, the CDR3 is TGTGCCAGCAGCCGGGGGGGGACTACGCACTCCCCCGAGCAGTACTCC.

In its sample, this clonotype was seen a few times. One end of the junction fails to match germline, which may point to a read error. This sequence joins TRBV11-3 and TRBJ2-2, with D perhaps matching TRBD1 or TRBD2 (5 bases each). The V gene's germline CDR1 is SGHNT and CDR2 YENEEA. CDR3 length: 15 residues. The CDR3 sequence is CTSSSNGGRTGELFF. The CDR3 nucleotides read TGTACCAGCAGCTCCAATGGGGGTCGCACCGGGGAGCTGTTTTTT.